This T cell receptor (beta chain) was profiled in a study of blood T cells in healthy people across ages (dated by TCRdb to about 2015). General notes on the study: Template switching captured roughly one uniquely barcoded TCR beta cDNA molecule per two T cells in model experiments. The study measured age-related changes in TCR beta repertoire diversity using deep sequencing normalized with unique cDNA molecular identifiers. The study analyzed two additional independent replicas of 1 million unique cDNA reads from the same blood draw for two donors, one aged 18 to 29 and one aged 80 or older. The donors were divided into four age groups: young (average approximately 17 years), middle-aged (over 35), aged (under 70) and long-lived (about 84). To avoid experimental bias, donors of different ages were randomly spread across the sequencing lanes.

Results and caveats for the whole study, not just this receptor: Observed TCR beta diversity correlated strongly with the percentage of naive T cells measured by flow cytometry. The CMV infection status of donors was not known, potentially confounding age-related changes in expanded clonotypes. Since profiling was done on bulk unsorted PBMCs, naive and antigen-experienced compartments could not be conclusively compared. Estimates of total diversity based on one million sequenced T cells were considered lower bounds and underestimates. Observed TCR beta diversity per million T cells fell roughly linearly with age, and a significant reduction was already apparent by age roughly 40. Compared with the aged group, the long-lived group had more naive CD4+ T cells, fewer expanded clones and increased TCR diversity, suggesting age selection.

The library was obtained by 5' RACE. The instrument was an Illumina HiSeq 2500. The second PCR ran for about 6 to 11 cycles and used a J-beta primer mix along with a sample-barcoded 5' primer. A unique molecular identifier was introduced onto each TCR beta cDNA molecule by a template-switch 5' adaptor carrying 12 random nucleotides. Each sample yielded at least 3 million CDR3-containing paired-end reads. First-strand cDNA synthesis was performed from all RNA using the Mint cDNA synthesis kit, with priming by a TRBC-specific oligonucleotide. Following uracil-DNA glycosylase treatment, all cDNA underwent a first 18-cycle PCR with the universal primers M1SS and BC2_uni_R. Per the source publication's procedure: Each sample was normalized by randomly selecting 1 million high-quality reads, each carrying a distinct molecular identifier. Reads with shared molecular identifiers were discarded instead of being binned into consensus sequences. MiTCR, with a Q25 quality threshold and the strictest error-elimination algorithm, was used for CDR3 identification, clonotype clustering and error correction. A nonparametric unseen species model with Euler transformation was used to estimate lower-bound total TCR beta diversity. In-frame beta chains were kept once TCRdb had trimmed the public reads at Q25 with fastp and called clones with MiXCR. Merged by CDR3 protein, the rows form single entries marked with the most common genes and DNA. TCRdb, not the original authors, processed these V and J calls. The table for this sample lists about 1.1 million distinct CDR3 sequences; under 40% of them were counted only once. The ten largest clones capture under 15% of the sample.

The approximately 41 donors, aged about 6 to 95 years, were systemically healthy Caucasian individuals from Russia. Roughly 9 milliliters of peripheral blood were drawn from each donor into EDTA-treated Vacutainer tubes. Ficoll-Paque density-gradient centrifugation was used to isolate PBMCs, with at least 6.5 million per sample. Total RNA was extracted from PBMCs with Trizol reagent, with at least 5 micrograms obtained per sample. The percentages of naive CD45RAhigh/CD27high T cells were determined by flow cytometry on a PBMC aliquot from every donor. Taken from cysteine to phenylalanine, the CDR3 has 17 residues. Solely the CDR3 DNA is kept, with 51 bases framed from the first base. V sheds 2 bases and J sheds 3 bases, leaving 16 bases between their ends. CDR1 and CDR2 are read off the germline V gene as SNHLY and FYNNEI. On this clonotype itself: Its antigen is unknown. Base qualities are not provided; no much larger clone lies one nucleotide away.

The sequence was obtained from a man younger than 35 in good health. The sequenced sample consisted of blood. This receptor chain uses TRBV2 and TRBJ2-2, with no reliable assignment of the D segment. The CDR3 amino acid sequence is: CASSESRWGPDTGELFF. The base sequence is TGTGCCAGCAGTGAATCCCGGTGGGGTCCGGACACCGGGGAGCTGTTTTTT.